Presented here are 11 T cell receptor beta chains from one specimen sequenced in a study of blood T cell repertoires in COVID-19. TCRdb's table, derived via immunoSEQ multiplex PCR, lists solely in-frame clones and lacks some. The sample records about 140,000 clones, about 80% being singletons. Sequencing was performed on peripheral blood. These receptors all stem from a man between 65 and 85 years old who had recovered from COVID-19.

V is TRBV30 and J is TRBJ1-4; D unresolved. With 3 bases removed from V and 8 bases from J, the gap between germline ends came to 16 bases. Germline V gene lookup returns CDR1 GTSNPN and CDR2 SVGIG (reference sequence). The CDR3 contains 14 residues. CDR3 nucleotide sequence: TGTGCCTGGAGAAGCTGGGGAGTAGGAGAAAAACTGTTTTTT. It encodes CAWRSWGVGEKLFF.

The chain couples TRBV18 to TRBJ1-2, with D perhaps TRBD1 (5 bases). The germline V gene encodes CDR1 KGHSH and CDR2 LQKENI. Trimming pared 2 bases from V and 5 bases from J, leaving 18 bases between. CDR3 size: 16 residues. The DNA of the CDR3 is TGTGCCAGCTCACCAGTCTCCCAGGGATTGGGGTATGGCTACACCTTC. Translated, it gives CASSPVSQGLGYGYTF.

This chain links TRBV5-1 with TRBJ2-7, with 9 bases that match TRBD1. V was clipped by 3 bases and J by 3 bases; unmatched bases: 4. Germline assignment: CDR1 SGHRS and CDR2 YFSETQ. CDR3 length: 14 residues. In DNA form, the CDR3 reads TGCGCCAGCAGCTGGGGACAGGGATTCTACGAGCAGTACTTC. It encodes CASSWGQGFYEQYF.

This clone appeared a few times. The chain combines TRBV30 with TRBJ1-2; TRBD1 aligns across 7 bases. This CDR3 has 16 residues. Germline assignment: CDR1 GTSNPN and CDR2 SVGIG (reference sequence). With V trimmed by 3 bases and J by 4 bases, 14 bases remained unmatched. The CDR3 bases are TGTGCCTGGAGCGCACTGGGAACTCAGGGGGGCTATGGCTACACCTTC. Its protein product is CAWSALGTQGGYGYTF. The full variable domain, completed using reference TRBV30 and TRBJ1-2, is SQTIHQWPATLVQPVGSPLSLECTVEGTSNPNLYWYRQAAGRGLQLLFYSVGIGQISSEVPQNLSASRPQDRQFILSSKKLLLSDSGFYLCAWSALGTQGGYGYTFGSGTRLTVV.

Only one count was recorded for this clone. The chain recombines TRBV19 with TRBJ2-1; 11 bases align to TRBD2. Trimming removed 9 bases from V and 4 bases from J; junction bases left unmatched: 2. This CDR3 spans 13 amino acids. Germline CDR1 reads LNHDA; CDR2 reads SQIVND (reference sequence). DNA for the CDR3: TGTGCCAGCGGGACTAGCGGTTACAATGAGCAGTTCTTC. Translation: CASGTSGYNEQFF. Together with reference TRBV19 and TRBJ2-1, the CDR3 gives the full variable domain: DGGITQSPKYLFRKEGQNVTLSCEQNLNHDAMYWYRQDPGQGLRLIYYSQIVNDFQKGDIAEGYSVSREKKESFPLTVTSAQKNPTAFYLCASGTSGYNEQFFGPGTRLTVL.

A single count supports this clone. The V and J genes are TRBV7-9 and TRBJ2-1, with 9 positions matching TRBD2. The J segment lost 7 bases and the V segment lost 5 bases, leaving 9 bases of the junction unmatched. This CDR3 region has 15 residues. Germline loops: CDR1 SEHNR, CDR2 FQNEAQ (reference sequence). CDR3: CASSVSGSIRNEQFF. CDR3 DNA: TGTGCCAGCAGCGTTAGCGGGAGTATCAGAAATGAGCAGTTCTTC.

There are a few counts of this clone. V gene TRBV5-4 combines with J gene TRBJ2-7, with 12 bases fitting TRBD2. Looked up from germline, CDR1 is SGHNT and CDR2 is YYREEE (reference sequence). Germline trimming cut 0 bases from V and 3 bases from J; bases unmatched to any gene: 4. The CDR3 has 16 residues. The DNA for the CDR3 is TGTGCCAGCAGCTTGGCCCTAGCGGGAGGGCGCTACGAGCAGTACTTC. The encoded protein is CASSLALAGGRYEQYF.

The CDR3 DNA reads TGTGCAAGTCGCTTAGCAGTACGGACAACGACCTACGAGCAGTACTTC. Translation gives CASRLAVRTTTYEQYF. This chain uses TRBV12-2 with TRBJ2-7; TRBD1 is the table's D call, not checked against the DNA. TRBV12-2 is assigned pseudogene status. The CDR3 contains 16 residues.

The V gene is TRBV5-1, the J gene TRBJ2-2, with 15 bases lining up with TRBD2. The V segment lost 4 bases and the J segment 4 bases; nucleotides outside the gene matches: 5. Germline V lookup: CDR1 SGHRS, CDR2 YFSETQ. The CDR3 has 17 amino acids. The CDR3 spells CASSPGTSGRFTGELFF. Here the CDR3 DNA reads TGCGCCAGCAGCCCGGGGACTAGCGGGAGGTTCACCGGGGAGCTGTTTTTT.

The rearrangement joins TRBV20-1 to TRBJ2-2; 10 bases agree with TRBD2. The trim removed 3 bases at V and 2 bases at J, leaving 6 bases unmatched. The CDR3 has 16 residues. The germline CDR1 and CDR2 sequences are DFQATT and SNEGSKA (reference sequence). The CDR3: CSASPSGSRNTGELFF. In nucleotides, the CDR3 is TGCAGTGCTAGTCCTAGCGGGAGTAGAAACACCGGGGAGCTGTTTTTT.

This rearrangement joins TRBV5-4 to TRBJ1-1, with D tentatively TRBD1 (6 bases). CDR1 is SGHNT and CDR2 is YYREEE in the germline V gene (reference sequence). The CDR3 consists of 14 residues. V lost 4 bases to trimming and J lost 5 bases, with 15 bases between them. CDR3 sequence: CASSVQGGGTEAFF. The CDR3 DNA follows: TGTGCCAGCAGCGTACAGGGCGGGGGAACTGAAGCTTTCTTT. Filled out from reference TRBV5-4 and TRBJ1-1, the complete variable domain reads ETGVTQSPTHLIKTRGQQVTLRCSSQSGHNTVSWYQQALGQGPQFIFQYYREEENGRGNFPPRFSGLQFPNYSSELNVNALELDDSALYLCASSVQGGGTEAFFGQGTRLTVV.